The T cell receptor (beta chain) described here comes from a study of shared clonotypes between healthy human individuals. The protocol was immunoSEQ multiplex PCR, while the TCRdb copy is restricted to in-frame clones and leaves out a portion. Of 2.5 million or so clones listed, approximately 94% are singletons. CDR1 and CDR2 (germline): SGHNT, YENEEA. The CDR3 consists of 18 residues. The V end lost 2 bases, the J end lost 6 bases, and 26 bases lay between the germline ends. The rearrangement uses TRBV11-3 and TRBJ2-7; D may match TRBD1 or TRBD2 (5 bases each). The receptor comes from a man aged 18 to 30 in good health. The sequenced material came from naive CD4+ T cells sorted from blood. This sample's subset: CD45RA+ positively selected. In DNA, the CDR3 is TGTGCCAGCAGCTTACCACCAGGGACGCATGGATCCGAGGTCGAGCAGTACTTC. It yields the protein CASSLPPGTHGSEVEQYF.